The text below deals with one TCR beta chain. Its target antigen remains unknown. Within one base of it there is no much larger clone, and no base qualities were kept. The data were taken from a study of shared clonotypes between healthy human individuals (TCRdb year 2020). Broadly, across the study: A few men and two women, aged 18 to 49 years, made up the cohort. For each donor, three plates each were used for CD4 naive and CD4 memory, two plates were used for CD8 naive, and one plate was used for CD8 memory. To estimate repertoire size and how much clonotypes are shared between individuals, the study performed deep sequencing of blood TCR repertoires from five healthy adults. To increase sequencing depth and limit assay-specific biases, TCR repertoire library preparation and sequencing were carried out by different laboratories using diverse techniques. Between about 0.9 and 10 billion PBMCs per donor were obtained by leukapheresis. Here is what the overall study found, with its caveats: Sharing across several donors was observed for 4.5% to 6.5% of naive CD4, over 3% of naive CD8, about 2.3% of memory CD4, and approximately 0.41% of memory CD8 clonotypes. Larger estimated clonotype richness was generally found for naive subsets than for memory subsets. Compared with non-shared clonotypes, the clonotypes found in all four sorted-subset donors had higher generation probabilities. Incomplete sequencing was indicated by rarefaction of sorted-subset datasets, despite the large sequencing depth. Sampling was limited to blood, and TCR repertoires in tissue likely differ from TCR repertoires in blood. Pairwise subsampling led to the expectation that sequencing depth would affect the degree of clonotype sharing among donors. Because the study included a small number of donors, the genetic and exposure-history diversity represented was limited.

From cysteine to phenylalanine, the CDR3 is 16 amino acids long. Left in the record is the CDR3 DNA by itself, 48 bases read in frame from the first base. V is cut by 0 bases and J by 2 bases, and the space between the germline ends is 12 bases. CDR1 and CDR2, looked up from the germline V gene, are SGDLS and YYNGEE. Using the deep immunoSEQ assay, multiplex PCR amplified TCR CDR3 regions from genomic DNA. Extracted genomic DNA from each cell subset was spread evenly across all wells of several immunoSEQ 96-well plates, with each plate serving as a replicate. For sorted subsets, each replicate PCR was loaded with approximately 190 ng genomic DNA, equivalent to approximately 33,000 T cell genomes. Purified libraries were measured with a Qubit 3.0 fluorometer, size-checked on a Bioanalyzer 2100, and measured again with the KAPA Library Quantification kit. Every immunoSEQ 96-well plate was sequenced on a separate single-read 150-cycle Illumina NextSeq 550 flow cell. On the authors' methods: Because only junctional sequences without quality scores were contained in the immunoSEQ output, filtering matching that applied to full-length reads could not be performed. Sequences were annotated with PyIR, a Python wrapper for IgBLAST v1.9, and V/J genes and CDR3 were assigned using IMGT germline references. Any read was removed if the V/J assignment was weak (E-value above 1e-6), the CDR3 was missing, or the read contained stop codons, out-of-frame junctions, or ambiguous translated residues. V3J clonotypes were defined by identical inferred V gene, J gene, and CDR3 amino acid sequence. Percentage overlap between repertoires was computed as shared unique clonotypes divided by the size of the smaller repertoire. Three approaches were used to assess repertoire richness: RTK rarefaction, the Chao1 estimator, and Recon v2.1 estimates of unobserved clonotypes. For all TCRbeta clonotypes obtained by the gDNA method from a few donors, generation probabilities were computed with OLGA. The table comes from immuneACCESS by way of TCRdb, which keeps in-frame sequences with V and J called. Part of the clones is missing from these tables; in studies checked, under half for an unresolved V gene and the rest for unknown reasons. From that table come the V and J calls and clone size; the DNA was used to work out D and trimming. The sample table shows millions of clones, and 80% to 95% are seen once. The ten biggest clones cover 0.3% to 0.4% of the sample.

The donors were healthy, HIV-negative adults who had no recently reported acute infections or vaccinations. All donors were Caucasian adults living in Nashville, Tennessee, USA. CD4+ T cells were enriched by magnetic negative selection, after which naive cells were positively selected on CD45RA and the negative fraction was taken as the memory subset. After blood collection by leukapheresis, PBMCs were isolated using Ficoll-Histopaque density gradient centrifugation and then cryopreserved in the vapor phase of liquid nitrogen. Analytical flow cytometry was used to check the purity and quantity of every magnetically sorted T cell population. Genomic DNA was isolated from each sorted fraction and quantified by UV absorbance on a Nanodrop 2000c.

This sequence uses TRBV9 and TRBJ2-1; tentative D gene TRBD2, with 6 bases matching. The sample comprised naive CD4+ T cells from PBMCs. According to the study, the label for this sample's cell subset or site signals: CD45RA+ positively selected. The receptor was isolated from a man aged 18 to 30 in good health. Some clones in this sample may be carry-over from other donors' samples. The CDR3 sequence is CASSVDGSSTYNEQFF. The DNA sequence follows: TGTGCCAGCAGCGTAGACGGGAGTTCGACCTACAATGAGCAGTTCTTC.